The 12 T cell receptor beta chains in this list originate from one sample, sequenced in a study of blood T cells in healthy people across ages. The authors ran a second PCR of roughly 6 to 12 cycles using a sample-barcoded 5' primer and a J-beta primer mix. A single record per CDR3 protein comes from TCRdb applying MiXCR to the 5' RACE reads. The sample consists of 850,000 to 1,100,000 distinct CDR3 sequences, roughly two fifths of them appearing once. Material for sequencing was blood. Receptors originate from a young man in good health.

This clonotype was counted only a few times. V is TRBV4-1 and J is TRBJ2-3; D is unclear. The CDR3 is 16 amino acids. Trimming shortened V by 0 bases and J by 2 bases, and 12 bases separated the two germline ends. Germline values: CDR1 MGHRA, CDR2 YSYEKL. The CDR3 nucleotides read TGCGCCAGCAGCCAAGATGTGAGTTTATTCACAGATACGCAGTATTTT. Its translation is CASSQDVSLFTDTQYF.

This clonotype was observed a handful of times. The genes are TRBV7-2 and TRBJ1-2; D is uncertain. V gave up 0 bases and J gave up 7 bases, with 15 bases separating them. Germline CDR1 and CDR2: SGHTA and FQGNSA. The CDR3 loop spans 15 amino acids. CDR3 nucleotides: TGTGCCAGCAGCTTAGCGCTTTCCGATGCGGGTGGCTACACCTTC. Translated, it gives CASSLALSDAGGYTF.

The chain recombines TRBV9 with TRBJ2-1, with TRBD1 matching over 9 bases. V was clipped by 4 bases and J by 9 bases; unmatched bases: 11. Germline values: CDR1 SGDLS, CDR2 YYNGEE. This CDR3 has 15 residues. DNA for the CDR3: TGTGCCAGCAGCAGTGCCGGGACAGGGTATGGTGAGCAGTTCTTC. Translated, it gives CASSSAGTGYGEQFF.

This clonotype was found a few times. This chain links TRBV20-1 with TRBJ2-1, with TRBD1 matching 8 bases. The CDR3 contains 12 residues. V dropped 5 bases and J dropped 10; count of bases not matched to a gene: 7. Germline CDR1 is DFQATT and CDR2 is SNEGSKA (reference sequence). CDR3 coding DNA: TGCAGTGCTTCCGACAGGGGTTGGGAGCAGTTCTTC. Its protein is CSASDRGWEQFF.

This sequence joins TRBV21-1 and TRBJ1-1; TRBD1, the D gene given by the table, was not confirmed from the DNA. TRBV21-1 is marked as a pseudogene. The CDR3 has 15 residues. The CDR3 reads CASSKEGQENTEAFF. CDR3 nucleotide sequence: TGTGCCAGCAGCAAAGAGGGACAGGAGAACACTGAAGCTTTCTTT.

CDR3 residues: CASSDLLGELFF. The CDR3 DNA reads as TGTGCCAGCAGTGATCTGTTAGGGGAGCTGTTTTTT. This chain links TRBV2 with TRBJ2-2; no clear D. Trimming cost V 3 bases and J 8 bases, with 7 bases left between them. The CDR3 consists of 12 residues. Germline V gene sequence: CDR1 SNHLY, CDR2 FYNNEI.

This sequence joins TRBV10-3 and TRBJ2-4; TRBD1 might be the D (5 bases). Per the germline V gene, CDR1 is ENHRY and CDR2 is SYGVKD. V was shortened by 4 bases and J by 13 bases, with 26 bases between the two germline ends. The CDR3 runs to 16 residues. CDR3 loop: CAISGLGGASAGAQYF. CDR3 coding DNA: TGTGCCATCAGTGGCCTCGGTGGGGCTTCCGCTGGTGCGCAGTACTTC.

This clonotype was picked up a small number of times. This sequence joins TRBV12-3 or TRBV12-4 and TRBJ1-1; possibly TRBD1 for D (5 bases). The CDR3 spans 14 residues. Trimming cost V 6 bases and J 1 base, with 12 bases left between them. Written as DNA, the CDR3 is TGTGCCAGCAGAGGTGGACAAACGAACACTGAAGCTTTCTTT. Its translation: CASRGGQTNTEAFF.

This chain joins TRBV27 and TRBJ1-2, with D possibly being TRBD1 (5 bases). Germline CDR1 is MNHEY and CDR2 is SMNVEV (reference sequence). The germline V and J ends were trimmed by 1 base and 5 bases, with 14 bases remaining between them. CDR3 length: 15 amino acids. The CDR3: CASSLWAGKGYGYTF. DNA of the CDR3: TGTGCCAGCAGTTTATGGGCAGGGAAGGGGTATGGCTACACCTTC.

This clonotype showed up just a few times. The chain uses TRBV6-2 or TRBV6-3 and TRBJ2-1, with 8 bases aligning to TRBD2. CDR3 length: 15 amino acids. Germline V lookup: CDR1 MNHEY, CDR2 SVGEGT. Trimming took 6 bases from V and 4 from J; bases not matched to a gene: 8. The CDR3 DNA reads TGTGCCAGCAGGTTACTAGCGGCGCTATACAATGAGCAGTTCTTC. It is translated as CASRLLAALYNEQFF.

The chain uses TRBV10-3 and TRBJ1-1; TRBD1 agrees at 10 bases. The CDR3 covers 17 residues. With V trimmed by 5 bases and J by 7 bases, 16 bases remained unmatched. Germline CDR1 reads ENHRY; CDR2 reads SYGVKD. The CDR3 protein is CAISQRNPGQGSFEAFF. The CDR3 DNA reads as TGTGCCATCAGTCAGAGAAATCCGGGACAGGGGTCCTTTGAAGCTTTCTTT.

Notes on this clonotype: Relative to the germline gene, one junction end is altered; a read error may explain this. The genes are TRBV14 and TRBJ2-7, with D possibly matching TRBD1 (6 bases). Germline CDR1 and CDR2: SGHDN and FVKESK. The CDR3 totals 17 residues. Here the CDR3 reads CAGSPQFGQTISYEQYF. The CDR3 nucleotides are TGTGCCGGCAGCCCTCAATTCGGACAGACAATCTCCTACGAGCAGTACTTC.